This entry features one T cell receptor (beta chain) sequence. The antigen is not known. This CDR3 spans 13 amino acids. From germline, CDR1 is LNHDA and CDR2 SQIVND (reference sequence). V was shortened by 5 bases and J by 5 bases, with 10 bases between the two germline ends. Time point given: sample taken at primary tumor resection. The study sequenced unsorted whole RNA from tumor, nontumor lung or frozen PBMC. The cohort: 65 to 80 early-stage, untreated non-small cell lung cancer patients. Every molecule of TCR cDNA had its own unique molecular identifier. TCRdb passed the 5' RACE reads through MiXCR, listing each CDR3 protein once. The sample contains 50,000 or so distinct CDR3 sequences, 7.5% to 8% of which appear only once. This specimen belongs to a study of spatial heterogeneity in lung cancer. The overall study: Alpha-chain sequences were detected in numbers that were consistently lower than beta-chain sequences. Study-level results: Resection blood, more than follow-up blood, showed ubiquitous expanded tumor TCRs.

The sequences come from PBMCs, collected at surgery. The TCR sequence derives from a female donor with early-stage non-small cell lung cancer. J is TRBJ2-1 and V is TRBV19, with unresolved D. CDR3 DNA: TGTGCCAGTAGTTTAGGACCCAACAATGAGCAGTTCTTC. It yields the protein CASSLGPNNEQFF.